The entry that follows covers one T cell receptor (beta chain) sequence. The antigen remains undetermined. Some clones are missing from TCRdb's copy, which holds only in-frame ones; the method was immunoSEQ multiplex PCR. Of 30,000 or so clones listed, around 84% are singletons. Before the COVID-19 pandemic, during about 2010-2018, CD4+ T cells were taken from unexposed donors. CD4+ T cells were isolated from the cells after around 9 days of culture. As cell numbers allowed, unexposed-donor CD4+ T cells faced SARS-CoV-2 S/N and four cold-coronavirus spikes. Each well had approximately 2.1 million PBMCs in roughly 5% human AB serum with IL-2. The source of the sample is a study of CD4 T cells in relation to SARS-CoV-2 and coronaviruses. As for the study in general: Negative control cultures got HIV-1 Nef peptides or no peptide.

Germline loops: CDR1 LGHNA, CDR2 YSLEER. CDR3 length equals 17 residues. V trimming: 0 bases; J trimming: 2 bases; junction bases outside the gene matches: 8. Broader study findings: Samples before the pandemic and after infection were not matched within any donor.

This chain joins TRBV4-3 and TRBJ2-3, with 7 bases that match TRBD1. The specimen was CD4+ T cells from PBMCs, cultured in vitro. The sequence was collected from a human donor in good health. CDR3 sequence (DNA): TGCGCCAGCAGCCAAGACTCTGGGGGACAGTTCACAGATACGCAGTATTTT. Its translation is CASSQDSGGQFTDTQYF.